This TCR beta chain was retrieved from a study of blood T cell repertoires in COVID-19. Background on the study: The samples span acute and convalescent COVID-19 from the United States, Italy and Spain. In each case, the material was cDNA or gDNA derived from T cells, B-cell-depleted T cells, or PBMCs.

Enrolled during active infection, Seattle patients were then followed longitudinally. This CDR3 contains 15 residues. Germline CDR1 is MGHRA and CDR2 is YSYEKL. Trimming took off 6 bases at V and 1 base at J, with 15 bases between the two ends. Original analysis: Amplification of reference gene primers was used by the study to estimate nucleated cell counts. Data came from immunoSEQ multiplex PCR; TCRdb stores just in-frame clones and leaves some out. V and J calls and clone size are given by that table; D and trimming were obtained from the DNA. Among about 310,000 clones listed, 90% were seen once. The specimen sequenced was peripheral blood. The receptor was derived from a woman in her 40s with COVID-19, enrolled during active disease. The chain recombines TRBV4-1 with TRBJ1-1, with D unresolved. The CDR3 loop is CASRLFPPSNTEAFF. Written as DNA, the CDR3 is TGCGCCAGCAGGTTGTTTCCTCCTTCGAACACTGAAGCTTTCTTT.